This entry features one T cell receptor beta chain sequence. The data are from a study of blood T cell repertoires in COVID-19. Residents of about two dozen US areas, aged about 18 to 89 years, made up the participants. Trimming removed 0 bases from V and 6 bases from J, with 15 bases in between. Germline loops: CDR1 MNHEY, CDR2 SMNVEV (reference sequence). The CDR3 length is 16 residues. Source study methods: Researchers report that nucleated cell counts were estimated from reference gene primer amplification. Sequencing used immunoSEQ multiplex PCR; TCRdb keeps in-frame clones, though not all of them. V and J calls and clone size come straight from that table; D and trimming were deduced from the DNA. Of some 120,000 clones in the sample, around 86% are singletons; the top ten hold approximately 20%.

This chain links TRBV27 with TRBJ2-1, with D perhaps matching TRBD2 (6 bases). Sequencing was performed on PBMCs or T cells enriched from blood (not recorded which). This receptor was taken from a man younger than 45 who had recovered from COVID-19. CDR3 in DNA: TGTGCCAGCAGTTTATCCGGGGGACCCAACTTCAATGAGCAGTTCTTC. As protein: CASSLSGGPNFNEQFF.